Below, one T cell receptor beta chain is given with its context. The antigen is not known. The data were obtained in a study of cytomegalovirus exposure and HLA in healthy donors. Study results and limitations: Researchers reported in a later analysis that a missense DCLRE1C variant was tied to TCR beta V- and J-gene trimming.

This CDR3 is built from 14 residues. After removal of 4 bases from V and 1 base from J, the junction contained 3 bases not matched to a gene. Germline V gene lookup returns CDR1 SGHAT and CDR2 FQNNGV. Amplification used 60 Vbeta primers and 13 Jbeta primers. Only in-frame clones appear in the TCRdb table, and some are missing; sequencing was by immunoSEQ multiplex PCR. The profile shows some 170,000 clones, 75% to 85% of them singletons. The specimen sequenced was PBMCs. The chain links TRBV11-2 to TRBJ1-1; 7 bases match TRBD1. The receptor was isolated from a woman aged 18-30 years in good health and CMV-seronegative. The CDR3 region is CASSSGTANTEAFF. The CDR3 bases are TGTGCCAGCAGCTCGGGGACAGCGAACACTGAAGCTTTCTTT.